This record concerns one T cell receptor beta chain sequence. Its cognate antigen has yet to be identified. Base qualities are not at hand, and no much larger clone is one base apart. The sample is drawn from a study of graft-versus-host responses after intestinal transplantation (dated by TCRdb to the early 2020s). Notes on the research overall: Recipients received multivisceral, liver-intestinal, or isolated intestinal transplants. Every recipient was given anti-thymocyte globulin induction, followed by about three years of maintenance tacrolimus and steroids. After intestinal transplantation, graft-versus-host and host-versus-graft alloreactive T cell clones were followed in the graft, circulation and bone marrow using bulk TCR-beta CDR3 sequencing. Alloreactive clones were identified by sequencing pre-transplant mixed lymphocyte reaction products and comparing these products with unstimulated pre-transplant donor and recipient T cells. Of the roughly 25 intestinal transplant recipients enrolled in the cohort, one of whom was a retransplant, a few patients without pretransplant specimens were excluded. A peak of at least 4% donor T cells among recipient peripheral blood mononuclear cells was the definition used for donor T cell macrochimerism. Rather than being sequenced by the commercial service, samples from three later patients were sequenced in-house on an Illumina MiSeq and processed with MiXCR.

The method behind the library was the immunoSEQ multiplex PCR assay. For most patients, genomic DNA was isolated with the Qiagen DNeasy Blood and Tissue Kit and shipped frozen to Adaptive Biotechnologies for TCR sequencing. For most patients, high-throughput TCR-beta CDR3 sequencing of genomic DNA was performed by Adaptive Biotechnologies. For the original study's pipeline: TCR sequencing data for around 19 patients were retrieved from Adaptive's ImmunoSEQ software; a few other patients were processed with MiXCR and VDJtools. To correct CD4 versus CD8 sorting errors, sequences present in both subsets at a frequency ratio below 5:1 were removed. CDR3 nucleotide sequences shared by donor and recipient were removed because the origin of these sequences could not be assigned. At least 2-fold expansion over unstimulated cells and a minimum CFSE-low frequency of 0.002% (template counts) or 0.001% (read counts) were required for clones to be classified as alloreactive. Clones were considered mappable if detected in sequenced pre-transplant spleen, lymph node, or MLR CFSE-low populations of the donor or recipient. The cumulative frequency of alloreactive clones was calculated as a percentage of all sequences, weighted by copy number. This immuneACCESS table, as held by TCRdb, lists in-frame sequences with V and J called but not all clones. Of the missing ones, under half trace to an unresolved V gene in checked studies; the others have no known cause. The V and J calls and clone size were taken over from that table, and D and trimming were inferred from the DNA. Within this sample are some 100,000 clones, with under 95% of them counted one time only. The ten most abundant clones make up approximately 0.069% of the sample.

This specimen's time point label, per the study, means: cells obtained before transplantation from donor or recipient. CD3+CD4+ and CD3+CD8+ populations were FACS-sorted from unstimulated pre-transplant donor and recipient cells taken from spleen or lymph nodes. From the cysteine through the phenylalanine, the CDR3 covers 16 amino acids. Solely the CDR3 DNA is kept, with 48 bases framed from the first base. Findings and caveats that apply to the study as a whole: Conclusions were limited by the relatively low number and heterogeneity of intestinal transplant patients. In patients with donor T cell macrochimerism, the allografts had high GvH to HvG T cell clonal ratios. GvH clones were detected in recipient bone marrow, and some appeared earlier in ileal mucosa or blood, consistent with an intestinal mucosal origin. Early after transplant, peak levels of circulating GvH clones were found to be associated with declines in HvG clones.

The chain uses TRBV21-1 and TRBJ1-5; no DNA check was done on the table's D call, TRBD1. TRBV21-1 is listed as a pseudogene. This sequence was found in a human donor who was the organ donor for an intestinal transplant. Sequenced here: unstimulated CD8+ T cells sorted from spleen or lymph node cells, sampled before transplant. The CDR3 here reads CASRPYLDRDNQPQHF. The DNA sequence is as follows: TGTGCCAGCAGGCCTTACTTGGACAGGGACAATCAGCCCCAGCATTTT.